The entry below describes one T cell receptor beta chain. Its specificity is not known. This entry comes from a study of T cell responses to AZD1222 COVID-19 vaccine. Regarding the study as a whole: It should be noted that donors were predominantly white British and more often female, and clonal diversity was possibly underestimated. Seropositive AZD1222 recipients at baseline numbered only five or six. Repertoires were collected only later (after the peak T cell response had occurred). Spike-specific TCR repertoires showed rising breadth and depth after two AZD1222 doses.

The repertoire was sequenced with immunoSEQ multiplex PCR; TCRdb's copy has only in-frame clones and lacks some. Of some 170,000 clones listed, just over 90% are singletons. This CDR3 is built from 14 residues. V was pared by 3 bases and J by 2 bases, with 10 bases between. CDR1 and CDR2 (germline): MNHEY, SMNVEV (reference sequence). The TCR sequence derives from an adult who received the AZD1222 COVID-19 vaccine. The sample in question was peripheral blood, obtained 28 days after the second AZD1222 dose. V is TRBV27 and J is TRBJ1-1; D ambiguous. The CDR3 nucleotides read TGTGCCAGCAGTTTGGGGAGGGTTAACACTGAAGCTTTCTTT. Amino acids: CASSLGRVNTEAFF.